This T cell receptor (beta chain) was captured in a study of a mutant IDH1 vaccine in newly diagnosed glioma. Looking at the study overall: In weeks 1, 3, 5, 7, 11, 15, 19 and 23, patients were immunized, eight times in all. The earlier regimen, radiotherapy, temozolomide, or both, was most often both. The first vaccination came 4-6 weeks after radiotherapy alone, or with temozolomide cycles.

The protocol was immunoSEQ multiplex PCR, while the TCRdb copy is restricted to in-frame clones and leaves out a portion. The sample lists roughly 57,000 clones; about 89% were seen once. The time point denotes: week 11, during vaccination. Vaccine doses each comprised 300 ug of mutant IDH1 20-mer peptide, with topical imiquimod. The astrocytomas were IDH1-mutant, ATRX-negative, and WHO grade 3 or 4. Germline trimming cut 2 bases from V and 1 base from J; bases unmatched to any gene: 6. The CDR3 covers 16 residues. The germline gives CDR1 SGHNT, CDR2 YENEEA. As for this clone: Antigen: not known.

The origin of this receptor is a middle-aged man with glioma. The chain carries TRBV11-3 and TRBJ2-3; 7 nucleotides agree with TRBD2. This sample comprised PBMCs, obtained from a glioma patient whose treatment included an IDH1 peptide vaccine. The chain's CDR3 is CASSLRREPGTDTQYF. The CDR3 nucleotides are TGTGCCAGCAGCTTACGGCGGGAGCCGGGCACAGATACGCAGTATTTT. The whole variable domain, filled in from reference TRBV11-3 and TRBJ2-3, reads EAGVVQSPRYKIIEKKQPVAFWCNPISGHNTLYWYLQNLGQGPELLIRYENEEAVDDSQLPKDRFSAERLKGVDSTLKIQPAELGDSAVYLCASSLRREPGTDTQYFGPGTRLTVL.